Presented here are 8 T cell receptor beta chains from one specimen sequenced in a study of T cell responses to AZD1222 COVID-19 vaccine. Using immunoSEQ multiplex PCR, the repertoire was profiled, and TCRdb retains in-frame clones only, with some absent. The repertoire includes roughly 100,000 clones, about 89% of them detected once, and 3% to 4% sits in the top ten. Sequenced here: peripheral blood, sampled 28 days after the second dose of the MenACWY control vaccine. The receptors were gathered from an adult who received the MenACWY meningococcal vaccine as a control.

This chain links TRBV5-1 with TRBJ1-2, with 10 bases matching TRBD1. The V segment lost 5 bases and the J segment 6 bases; nucleotides outside the gene matches: 16. CDR1 and CDR2 (germline): SGHRS, YFSETQ. This CDR3 has 17 amino acids. The CDR3 coding sequence is TGCGCCAGCAGTCGCTATCTACGGTCCGGGACAGGGGATGGCTACACCTTC. Protein sequence: CASSRYLRSGTGDGYTF.

V is TRBV7-2 and J is TRBJ1-2; 8 nucleotides agree with TRBD1. Germline CDR1 is SGHTA and CDR2 is FQGNSA. V shed 1 base, J shed 5 bases, and the junction held 15 bases outside the gene matches. CDR3 size: 18 residues. CDR3 bases: TGTGCCAGCAGCTTAGAGCTAGTCCGGGACAGGTCGAGGTATGGCTACACCTTC. This encodes CASSLELVRDRSRYGYTF.

The V call is TRBV7-9, the J call TRBJ1-4; 9 nucleotides agree with TRBD1. The CDR3 is 18 amino acids. Trimming at V came to 4 bases and at J to 1 base, leaving 10 bases not matched to a gene. Looked up from germline, CDR1 is SEHNR and CDR2 is FQNEAQ (reference sequence). The CDR3 loop is CASSSSPGTGQTNEKLFF. CDR3 DNA: TGTGCCAGCAGCTCATCCCCCGGGACAGGGCAAACTAATGAAAAACTGTTTTTT.

This chain links TRBV7-2 with TRBJ1-5; D not certain. This CDR3 region has 14 residues. CDR1 SGHTA and CDR2 FQGNSA come from the germline V gene. The V end lost 3 bases, the J end lost 5 bases, and 11 bases lay between the germline ends. DNA of the CDR3: TGTGCCAGCAGCTTGGTGGCGCGGGATCAGCCCCAGCATTTT. Protein product: CASSLVARDQPQHF.

This chain joins TRBV30 and TRBJ1-4; 7 bases are shared with TRBD1. Unmatched junction bases numbered 9, after V lost 7 bases and J lost 7 bases. Germline lookup yields CDR1 GTSNPN and CDR2 SVGIG (reference sequence). This CDR3 is built from 13 residues. For the CDR3, the DNA is TGTGCCTCGAGAGACAGGGTGGGTGAAAAACTGTTTTTT. Its translation is CASRDRVGEKLFF.

This clone was seen a single time. The genes are TRBV5-1 and TRBJ1-5, with D unresolved. Germline lookup yields CDR1 SGHRS and CDR2 YFSETQ. Deletions cut 0 bases from V and 8 bases from J, with 9 bases between. This CDR3 comprises 13 residues. In DNA form, the CDR3 reads TGCGCCAGCAGCTTGGGGGGAGCTGAGCCCCAGCATTTT. This sequence encodes CASSLGGAEPQHF.

The rearrangement uses TRBV2 and TRBJ2-1; D is perhaps TRBD2 (5 bases). The CDR3 covers 14 residues. Germline loops: CDR1 SNHLY, CDR2 FYNNEI. The V end lost 6 bases, the J end lost 8 bases, and 17 bases lay between the germline ends. CDR3 protein: CASRPGNIRDEQFF. The CDR3 DNA is TGTGCCAGCAGACCCGGGAACATACGGGATGAGCAGTTCTTC.

V is TRBV11-3 and J is TRBJ2-3; a weak D match, TRBD1 (7 bases). The CDR3 spans 15 residues. V lost 5 bases and J 4 bases, leaving 16 bases between the germline ends. The germline V gene has CDR1 SGHNT and CDR2 YENEEA. The CDR3 DNA is TGTGCCAGCAGCCTCAGGGGGTCTAGCGCAGATACGCAGTATTTT. This gives the protein CASSLRGSSADTQYF.